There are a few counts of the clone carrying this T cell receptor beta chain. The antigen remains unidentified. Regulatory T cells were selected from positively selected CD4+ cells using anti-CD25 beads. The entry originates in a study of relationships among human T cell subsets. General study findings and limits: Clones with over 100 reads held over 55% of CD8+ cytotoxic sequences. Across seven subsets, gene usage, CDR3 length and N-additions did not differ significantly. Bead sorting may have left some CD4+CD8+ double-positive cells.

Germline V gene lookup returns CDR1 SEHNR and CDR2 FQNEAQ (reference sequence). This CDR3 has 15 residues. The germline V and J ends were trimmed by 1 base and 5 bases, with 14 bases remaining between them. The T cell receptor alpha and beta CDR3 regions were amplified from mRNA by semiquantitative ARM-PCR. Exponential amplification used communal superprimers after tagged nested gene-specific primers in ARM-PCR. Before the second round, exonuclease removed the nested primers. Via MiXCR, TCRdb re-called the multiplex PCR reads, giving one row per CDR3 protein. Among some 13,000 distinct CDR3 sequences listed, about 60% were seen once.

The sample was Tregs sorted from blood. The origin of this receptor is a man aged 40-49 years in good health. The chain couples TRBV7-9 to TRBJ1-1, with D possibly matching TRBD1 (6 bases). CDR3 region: CASSLEGHRETEAFF. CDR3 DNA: TGTGCCAGCAGCTTAGAGGGGCACAGGGAGACTGAAGCTTTCTTT. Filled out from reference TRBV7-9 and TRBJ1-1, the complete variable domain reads DTGVSQNPRHKITKRGQNVTFRCDPISEHNRLYWYRQTLGQGPEFLTYFQNEAQLEKSRLLSDRFSAERPKGSFSTLEIQRTEQGDSAMYLCASSLEGHRETEAFFGQGTRLTVV.